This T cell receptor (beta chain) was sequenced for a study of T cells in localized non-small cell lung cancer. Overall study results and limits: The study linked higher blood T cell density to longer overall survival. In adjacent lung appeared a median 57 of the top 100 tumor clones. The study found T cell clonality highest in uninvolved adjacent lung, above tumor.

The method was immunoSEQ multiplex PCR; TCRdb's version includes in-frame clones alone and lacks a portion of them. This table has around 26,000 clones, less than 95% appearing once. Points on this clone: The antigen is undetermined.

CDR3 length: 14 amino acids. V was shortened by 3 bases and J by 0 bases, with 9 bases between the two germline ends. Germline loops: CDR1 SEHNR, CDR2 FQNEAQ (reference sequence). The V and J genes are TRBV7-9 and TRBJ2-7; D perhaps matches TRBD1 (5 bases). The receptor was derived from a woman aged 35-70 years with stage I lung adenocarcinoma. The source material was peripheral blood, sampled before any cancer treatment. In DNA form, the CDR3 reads TGTGCCAGCAGCTTCACAGGTGCCTCCTACGAGCAGTACTTC. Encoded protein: CASSFTGASYEQYF.